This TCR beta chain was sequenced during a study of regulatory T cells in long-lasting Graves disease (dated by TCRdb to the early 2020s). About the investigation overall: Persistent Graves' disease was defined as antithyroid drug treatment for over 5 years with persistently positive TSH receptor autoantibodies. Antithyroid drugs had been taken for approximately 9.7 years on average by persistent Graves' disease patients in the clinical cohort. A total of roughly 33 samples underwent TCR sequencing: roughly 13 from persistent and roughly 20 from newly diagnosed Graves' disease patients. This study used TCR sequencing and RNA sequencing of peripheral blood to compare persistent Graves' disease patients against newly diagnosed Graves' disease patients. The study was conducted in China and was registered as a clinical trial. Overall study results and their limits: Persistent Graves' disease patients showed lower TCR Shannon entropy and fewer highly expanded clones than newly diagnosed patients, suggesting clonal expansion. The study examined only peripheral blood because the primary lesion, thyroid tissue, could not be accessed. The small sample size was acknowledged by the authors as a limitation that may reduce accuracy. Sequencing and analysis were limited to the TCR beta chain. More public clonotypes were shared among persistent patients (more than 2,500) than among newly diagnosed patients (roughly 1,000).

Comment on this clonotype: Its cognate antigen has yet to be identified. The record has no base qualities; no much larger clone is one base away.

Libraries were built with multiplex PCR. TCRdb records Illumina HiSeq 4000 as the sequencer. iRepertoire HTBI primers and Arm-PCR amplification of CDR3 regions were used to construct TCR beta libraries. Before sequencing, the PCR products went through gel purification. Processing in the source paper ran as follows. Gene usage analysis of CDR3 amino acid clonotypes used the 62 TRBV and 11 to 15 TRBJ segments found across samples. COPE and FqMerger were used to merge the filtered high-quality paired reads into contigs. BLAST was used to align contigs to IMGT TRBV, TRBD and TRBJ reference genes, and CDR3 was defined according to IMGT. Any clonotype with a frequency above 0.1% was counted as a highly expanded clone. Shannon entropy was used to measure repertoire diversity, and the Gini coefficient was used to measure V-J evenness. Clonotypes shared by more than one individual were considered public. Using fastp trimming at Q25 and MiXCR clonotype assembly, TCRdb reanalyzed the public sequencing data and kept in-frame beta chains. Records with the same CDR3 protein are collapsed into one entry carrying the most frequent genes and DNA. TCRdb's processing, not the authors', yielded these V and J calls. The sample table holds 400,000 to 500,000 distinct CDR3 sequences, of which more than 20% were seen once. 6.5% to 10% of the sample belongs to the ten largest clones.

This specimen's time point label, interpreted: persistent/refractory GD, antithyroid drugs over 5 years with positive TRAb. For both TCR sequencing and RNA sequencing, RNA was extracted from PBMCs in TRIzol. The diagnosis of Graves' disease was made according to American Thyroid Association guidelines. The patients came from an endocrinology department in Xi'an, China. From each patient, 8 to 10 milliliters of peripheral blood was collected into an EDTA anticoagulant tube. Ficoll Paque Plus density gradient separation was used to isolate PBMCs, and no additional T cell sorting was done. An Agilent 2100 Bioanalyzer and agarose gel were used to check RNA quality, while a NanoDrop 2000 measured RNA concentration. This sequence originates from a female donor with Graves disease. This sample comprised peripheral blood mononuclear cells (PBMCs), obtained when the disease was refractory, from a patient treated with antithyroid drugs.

The encoded CDR3 is CASSFFRQGAYNEQFF. At the DNA level, the sequence is TGTGCCAGCAGCTTTTTCAGACAGGGGGCCTACAATGAGCAGTTCTTC. The chain couples TRBV7-8 to TRBJ2-1, with 9 bases in between that match TRBD1. The V end gives up 3 bases and the J end 2 bases, leaving 5 bases in the junction not matched to a gene. The CDR3 measures 16 amino acids from cysteine to phenylalanine. Of all the DNA, just the CDR3 is kept, 48 bases in frame from base 1. From a lookup of the germline V gene, CDR1 and CDR2 are SGHVS and FQNEAQ.